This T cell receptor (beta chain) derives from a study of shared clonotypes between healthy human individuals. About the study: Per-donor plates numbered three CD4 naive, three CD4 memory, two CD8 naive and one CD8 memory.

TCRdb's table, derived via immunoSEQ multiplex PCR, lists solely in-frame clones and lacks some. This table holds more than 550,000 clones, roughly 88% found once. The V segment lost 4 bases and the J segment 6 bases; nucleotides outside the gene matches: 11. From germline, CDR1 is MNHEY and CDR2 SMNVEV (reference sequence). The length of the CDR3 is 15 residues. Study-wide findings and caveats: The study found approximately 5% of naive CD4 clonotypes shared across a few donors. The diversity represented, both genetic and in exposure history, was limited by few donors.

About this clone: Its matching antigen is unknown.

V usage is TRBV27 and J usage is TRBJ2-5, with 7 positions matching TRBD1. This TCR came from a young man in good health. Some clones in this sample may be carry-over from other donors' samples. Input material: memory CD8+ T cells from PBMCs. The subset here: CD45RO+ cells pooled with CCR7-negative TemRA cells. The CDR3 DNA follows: TGTGCCAGCAGTTCTCTCGACAGGGCGTGGAAGACCCAGTACTTC. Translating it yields CASSSLDRAWKTQYF.